One and the same sample provided the 26 T cell receptor beta chains below, sequenced in a study of CD8 T cells in ankylosing spondylitis. One entry per CDR3 protein, called by TCRdb with MiXCR from the 5' RACE reads. Of 150,000 to 200,000 distinct CDR3 sequences in the sample, 10% to 15% were seen once. What was sequenced was blood, either unsorted or a sorted T cell fraction (not recorded which). The receptors originated from a female donor with ankylosing spondylitis or in good health (not recorded which).

Only a few counts were recorded for this clonotype. The CDR3 coding sequence is TGCGCCAGCAGCCAAGGGCTCGGTCCAGGGAGCAATGAGCAGTTCTTC. Encoded protein: CASSQGLGPGSNEQFF. The chain uses TRBV4-3 and TRBJ2-1; D assignment may be TRBD1 or TRBD2 (5 bases each). CDR3 length: 16 amino acids. Germline loops: CDR1 LGHNA, CDR2 YSLEER. Trimming removed 1 base from V and 6 bases from J, with 16 bases in between.

This clonotype was seen repeatedly, ten times or more. This sequence joins TRBV12-3 or TRBV12-4 and TRBJ1-1; D is perhaps TRBD1 (5 bases). V lost 5 bases, J lost 5 bases, and 12 bases lay in between. This CDR3 spans 13 amino acids. Here the CDR3 reads CASSPIRGTEAFF. In DNA form, the CDR3 reads TGTGCCAGCAGTCCCATCCGGGGGACTGAAGCTTTCTTT.

This clonotype was detected ten times or more. The rearrangement uses TRBV5-1 and TRBJ2-2; 11 bases are a match to TRBD2. Germline loops: CDR1 SGHRS, CDR2 YFSETQ. The CDR3 has 15 amino acids. The V segment lost 0 bases and the J segment 6 bases; nucleotides outside the gene matches: 1. The DNA of the CDR3 is TGCGCCAGCAGCTTGGAACTAGCGGGAGCCGGGGAGCTGTTTTTT. Residues: CASSLELAGAGELFF. The variable domain in full, completed from reference TRBV5-1 and TRBJ2-2, reads KAGVTQTPRYLIKTRGQQVTLSCSPISGHRSVSWYQQTPGQGLQFLFEYFSETQRNKGNFPGRFSGRQFSNSRSEMNVSTLELGDSALYLCASSLELAGAGELFFGEGSRLTVL.

This clonotype was seen repeatedly, ten times or more. V is TRBV12-3 or TRBV12-4 and J is TRBJ1-2; D gene unclear. Trimming removed 4 bases at V and 8 bases at J, with 14 bases between. CDR3 size: 13 residues. The CDR3, as DNA: TGTGCCAGCAGTTCCCGGGTGCCTACCGGCTACACCTTC. Protein sequence: CASSSRVPTGYTF.

As for this clonotype: This may be a read error, as it is one base from a much larger clone. The rearrangement uses TRBV5-1 and TRBJ1-6, with a weak D call TRBD1 (5 bases). This CDR3 has 14 amino acids. Per germline, CDR1 SGHRS and CDR2 YFSETQ. CDR3 bases: TGCACCAGCAGCAAGGGACCGCGGGGTTCACCCCTCCACTTT. Protein sequence: CTSSKGPRGSPLHF.

This clonotype was seen ten or more times. This sequence joins TRBV29-1 and TRBJ2-7, with D perhaps matching TRBD1 (6 bases). There are 12 residues in the CDR3. Germline V gene data show CDR1 as SQVTM and CDR2 as ANQGSEA. The V end lost 7 bases, the J end lost 3 bases, and 13 bases lay between the germline ends. CDR3 sequence reads: CSATGFGYEQYF. The DNA for the CDR3 is TGCAGCGCTACAGGGTTTGGCTACGAGCAGTACTTC.

This clonotype was detected ten times or more. The chain has TRBV29-1 and TRBJ1-3, with TRBD1 as a possible D gene (6 bases). This CDR3 has 17 amino acids. V was clipped by 5 bases and J by 4 bases, with 24 bases between them. Germline V gives CDR1 SQVTM, CDR2 ANQGSEA. The DNA for the CDR3 is TGCAGCGTTAAGTTGCGACCGGGGGCAAATCCGGGAAACACCATATATTTT. This gives the protein CSVKLRPGANPGNTIYF.

This clonotype was seen only a few times. The chain employs TRBV20-1 and TRBJ1-5, with 8 bases matching TRBD1. The CDR3 totals 12 residues. The V gene's germline CDR1 is DFQATT and CDR2 SNEGSKA (reference sequence). Losses at the gene ends were 2 bases for V and 7 bases for J; bases not matched to a gene: 1. The CDR3 reads CSARRQGQPQHF. The DNA for the CDR3 is TGCAGTGCTAGACGACAGGGGCAGCCCCAGCATTTT.

This clonotype was detected only a few times. This rearrangement joins TRBV6-2 or TRBV6-3 to TRBJ2-1, with 10 bases matching TRBD2. This CDR3 has 18 residues. V dropped 2 bases and J dropped 7; count of bases not matched to a gene: 14. The germline V gene encodes CDR1 MNHEY and CDR2 SVGEGT. Written as DNA, the CDR3 is TGTGCCAGCAGTTACAACCCACTGGGACTAGCGAAGAGGAATGAGCAGTTCTTC. Translated: CASSYNPLGLAKRNEQFF.

This chain joins TRBV5-1 and TRBJ2-1, with no clear D. The CDR3 totals 14 residues. V shed 0 bases and J shed 5 bases, with 9 bases lying between them. Germline CDR1 is SGHRS and CDR2 is YFSETQ. As DNA, the CDR3 is TGCGCCAGCAGCTTGGTCGTCTTCGACAATGAGCAGTTCTTC. Residues: CASSLVVFDNEQFF.

This chain uses TRBV27 with TRBJ2-1; 7 bases line up with TRBD2. The CDR3 is 13 amino acids. Looked up from germline, CDR1 is MNHEY and CDR2 is SMNVEV (reference sequence). With 2 bases clipped from V and 12 bases from J, the junction kept 7 bases outside the gene matches. The CDR3 loop is CASSLVPSGAQFF. The CDR3 nucleotides are TGTGCCAGCAGTTTAGTTCCTAGCGGCGCGCAGTTCTTC.

This clonotype was seen many times. The rearrangement joins TRBV7-2 to TRBJ2-7, with D hard to call. This CDR3 is built from 14 residues. Germline V gives CDR1 SGHTA, CDR2 FQGNSA. Trimming took off 5 bases at V and 7 bases at J, with 18 bases between the two ends. This chain's CDR3 is CASSARLGPLEQYF. CDR3 DNA: TGTGCCAGCAGCGCGCGGCTAGGACCCCTGGAGCAGTACTTC. Using reference TRBV7-2 and TRBJ2-7 for the parts outside the CDR3, the full variable domain is GAGVSQSPSNKVTEKGKDVELRCDPISGHTALYWYRQSLGQGLEFLIYFQGNSAPDKSGLPSDRFSAERTGGSVSTLTIQRTQQEDSAVYLCASSARLGPLEQYFGPGTRLTVT.

This clonotype was seen ten or more times. J is TRBJ1-2 and V is TRBV10-2; tentatively, D is TRBD1 (5 bases). CDR1 and CDR2 (germline): WSHSY, SAAADI. V was trimmed by 3 bases and J by 7 bases, leaving 9 bases between them. CDR3 length: 12 amino acids. CDR3 sequence (DNA): TGCGCCAGCAGTGACAGGGCTTCTGGCTACACCTTC. Residues: CASSDRASGYTF.

This clonotype was counted a few times. The chain employs TRBV12-3 or TRBV12-4 and TRBJ2-2; no clear D. The CDR3 is 16 residues long. The V end lost 3 bases, the J end lost 4 bases, and 15 bases lay between the germline ends. CDR3 coding DNA: TGTGCCAGCAGTTTCCCCACCAATACCGGCACCGGGGAGCTGTTTTTT. Translated: CASSFPTNTGTGELFF.

Notes on this clonotype: Sequence at one end of the junction differs from germline and may be a read error. The CDR3 spells CCARGLAGDTENTQYF. In DNA, the CDR3 is TGCTGTGCTAGAGGCCTAGCGGGCGATACTGAAAATACGCAGTATTTT. This rearrangement joins TRBV20-1 to TRBJ2-3; 8 bases are shared with TRBD2. The CDR3 runs to 16 residues. Germline-derived CDR1 and CDR2 are DFQATT and SNEGSKA (reference sequence).

V and J are TRBV30 and TRBJ2-5; D call uncertain. The germline V gene has CDR1 GTSNPN and CDR2 SVGIG (reference sequence). Trimming left V 1 base short and J 2 bases short, with 5 bases between. This CDR3 is built from 12 residues. The CDR3 bases are TGTGCCTGGAGTGCGGTACAAGAGACCCAGTACTTC. Encoded protein: CAWSAVQETQYF.

In its sample, this clonotype was seen many times. Mismatch with germline at one junction end may stem from a read error. The rearrangement uses TRBV10-3 and TRBJ1-2; D call uncertain. Germline CDR1 is ENHRY and CDR2 is SYGVKD. CDR3 size: 11 residues. The CDR3 loop reads CAISEGDNSAF. In DNA, the CDR3 is TGTGCCATCAGTGAGGGTGACAATTCGGCCTTC.

This clonotype occurred many times. The chain is built from TRBV18 and TRBJ2-5; D might be TRBD2 (6 bases). Germline V CDR1 and CDR2: KGHSH, LQKENI. This CDR3 spans 13 amino acids. V was cut by 2 bases and J by 4 bases, with 8 bases left in between. Here the CDR3 reads CASSPGRGETQYF. The CDR3 DNA is TGTGCCAGCTCACCAGGGCGGGGAGAGACCCAGTACTTC.

In this sample, this clonotype turned up many times. The chain is built from TRBV6-1 and TRBJ1-1; D is ambiguous. This CDR3 contains 16 residues. From germline, CDR1 is MNHNS and CDR2 SASEGT. Trimming removed 5 bases at V and 1 base at J, with 17 bases between. In nucleotides, the CDR3 is TGTGCCAGCAGTCCAATTTCAAGGACGGCGAACACTGAAGCTTTCTTT. Residues: CASSPISRTANTEAFF.

This clonotype has ten or more counts. The chain couples TRBV20-1 to TRBJ2-3; 9 bases match TRBD2. The CDR3 runs to 15 residues. Trimming at V came to 5 bases and at J to 1 base, leaving 7 bases not matched to a gene. Per germline, CDR1 DFQATT and CDR2 SNEGSKA (reference sequence). The CDR3 loop reads CSADASGIGTDTQYF. In nucleotides, the CDR3 is TGCAGTGCTGATGCTAGCGGGATCGGCACAGATACGCAGTATTTT.

This clonotype has a count of ten or more. J is TRBJ1-5 and V is TRBV9; D gene unclear. The length of the CDR3 is 14 residues. V gave up 3 bases and J gave up 0 bases, with 7 bases separating them. The germline CDR1 and CDR2 sequences are SGDLS and YYNGEE. The CDR3 sequence: CASSEVDSNQPQHF. In nucleotides, the CDR3 is TGTGCCAGCAGCGAGGTCGATAGCAATCAGCCCCAGCATTTT.

This clonotype came up many times. The chain carries TRBV4-1 and TRBJ2-1, with TRBD2 matching 7 bases. This CDR3 has 17 residues. J gave up 1 base and V 3 bases, and 9 bases lay outside the gene matches. Germline-derived CDR1 and CDR2 are MGHRA and YSYEKL. CDR3: CASSQYLAVGSYNEQFF. CDR3 DNA sequence: TGCGCCAGCAGCCAGTATCTAGCGGTTGGTTCCTACAATGAGCAGTTCTTC.

This clonotype was recorded at least ten times. The chain is built from TRBV7-9 and TRBJ1-2; D is undetermined. The CDR3 length is 11 residues. Trimming removed 5 bases at V and 7 bases at J, with 8 bases between. Germline V gives CDR1 SEHNR, CDR2 FQNEAQ (reference sequence). The CDR3 reads CASSPSGGYTF. As DNA, the CDR3 is TGTGCCAGCAGCCCCTCGGGTGGCTACACCTTC.

This clonotype came up many times. V and J are TRBV7-2 and TRBJ2-1; 8 bases fit TRBD2. The CDR3 loop spans 13 amino acids. From germline, CDR1 is SGHTA and CDR2 FQGNSA. The CDR3, as DNA: TGTGCGGGGGCGGGGGGCTCCTACAATGAGCAGTTCTTC. This translates into CAGAGGSYNEQFF.

The V call is TRBV12-3 or TRBV12-4, the J call TRBJ1-2, with 11 positions matching TRBD1. V shed 5 bases, J shed 4 bases, and the junction held 6 bases outside the gene matches. CDR3 size: 15 residues. This chain's CDR3 is CASSPSGTGGYGYTF. In nucleotides, the CDR3 is TGTGCCAGCAGTCCCAGTGGGACAGGGGGCTATGGCTACACCTTC.

This clonotype has a handful of counts. The V gene is TRBV7-6, the J gene TRBJ1-3, with D possibly matching TRBD1 (6 bases). Trimming stripped 4 bases from V and 0 bases from J, with 13 bases between. The germline gives CDR1 SGHVS, CDR2 FNYEAQ. The CDR3 has 16 residues. CDR3 sequence reads: CASSYLTGLSGNTIYF. The CDR3 DNA sequence: TGTGCCAGCAGCTACCTGACAGGACTCTCTGGAAACACCATATATTTT.